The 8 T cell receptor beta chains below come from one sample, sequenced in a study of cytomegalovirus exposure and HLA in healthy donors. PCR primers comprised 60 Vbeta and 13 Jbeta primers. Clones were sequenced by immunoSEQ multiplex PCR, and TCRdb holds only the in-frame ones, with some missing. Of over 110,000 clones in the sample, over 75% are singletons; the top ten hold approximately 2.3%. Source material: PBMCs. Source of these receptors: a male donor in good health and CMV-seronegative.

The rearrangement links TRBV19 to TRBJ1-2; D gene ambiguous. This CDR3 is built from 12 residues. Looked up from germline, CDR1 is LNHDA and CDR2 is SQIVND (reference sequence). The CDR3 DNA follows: TGTGCTGCCCGGGAAAGTTGGAATGGCTACACCTTC. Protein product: CAARESWNGYTF.

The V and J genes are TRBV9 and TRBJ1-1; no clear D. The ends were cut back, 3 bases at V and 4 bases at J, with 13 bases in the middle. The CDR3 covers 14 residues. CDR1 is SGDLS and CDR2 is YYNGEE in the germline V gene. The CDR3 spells CASSAVTRITEAFF. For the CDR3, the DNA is TGTGCCAGCAGCGCAGTGACGAGGATCACTGAAGCTTTCTTT.

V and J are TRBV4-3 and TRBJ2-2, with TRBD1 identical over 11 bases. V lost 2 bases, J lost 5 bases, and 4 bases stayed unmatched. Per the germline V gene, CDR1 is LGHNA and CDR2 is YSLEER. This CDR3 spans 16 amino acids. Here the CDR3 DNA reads TGCGCCAGCAGCCAACGGGACAGGGGGGGGACCGGGGAGCTGTTTTTT. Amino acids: CASSQRDRGGTGELFF.

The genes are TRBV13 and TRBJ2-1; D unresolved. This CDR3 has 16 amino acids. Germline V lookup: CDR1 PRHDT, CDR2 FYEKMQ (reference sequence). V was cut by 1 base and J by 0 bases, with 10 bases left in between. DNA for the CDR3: TGTGCCAGCAGCTTAGAGAGCGCAAGCTCCTACAATGAGCAGTTCTTC. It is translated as CASSLESASSYNEQFF.

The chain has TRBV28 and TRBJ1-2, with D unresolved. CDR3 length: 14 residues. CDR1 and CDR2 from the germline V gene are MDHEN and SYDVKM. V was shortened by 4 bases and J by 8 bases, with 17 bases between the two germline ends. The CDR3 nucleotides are TGTGCCAGCAGTTCCCGCTACAACGGCGGGGGCTACACCTTC. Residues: CASSSRYNGGGYTF.

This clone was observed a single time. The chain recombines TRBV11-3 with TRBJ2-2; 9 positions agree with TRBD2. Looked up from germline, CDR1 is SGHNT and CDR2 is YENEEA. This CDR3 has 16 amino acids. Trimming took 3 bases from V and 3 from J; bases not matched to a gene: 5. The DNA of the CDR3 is TGTGCCAGCAGCTTTGGCGGGAGGGCCCACACCGGGGAGCTGTTTTTT. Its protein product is CASSFGGRAHTGELFF. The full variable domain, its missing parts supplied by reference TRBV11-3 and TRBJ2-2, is EAGVVQSPRYKIIEKKQPVAFWCNPISGHNTLYWYLQNLGQGPELLIRYENEEAVDDSQLPKDRFSAERLKGVDSTLKIQPAELGDSAVYLCASSFGGRAHTGELFFGEGSRLTVL.

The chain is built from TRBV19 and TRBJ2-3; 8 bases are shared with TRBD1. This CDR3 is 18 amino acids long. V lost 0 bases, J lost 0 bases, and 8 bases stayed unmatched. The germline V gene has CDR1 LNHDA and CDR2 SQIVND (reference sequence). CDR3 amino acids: CASSIDPTGEYSTDTQYF. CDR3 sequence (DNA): TGTGCCAGTAGTATAGACCCGACAGGGGAATATAGCACAGATACGCAGTATTTT.

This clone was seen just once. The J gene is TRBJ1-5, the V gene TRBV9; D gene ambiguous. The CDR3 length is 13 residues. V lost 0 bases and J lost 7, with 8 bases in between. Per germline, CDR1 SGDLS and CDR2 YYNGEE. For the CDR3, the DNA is TGTGCCAGCAGCGTAGATCCGGGGCAGCCCCAGCATTTT. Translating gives CASSVDPGQPQHF.